This T cell receptor (beta chain) was captured by sequencing in a study of shared clonotypes between healthy human individuals. Broader study findings: With four donors compared, approximately 5.5% of naive CD4 clonotypes were shared. Incompleteness in sorted-subset sequencing, despite large depth, was shown by rarefaction.

Recent acute infections and vaccinations were absent in the healthy HIV-negative adult donors. Details on this clone: Its antigen remains unknown.

CDR3 size: 16 residues. The germline gives CDR1 SGHVS, CDR2 FQNEAQ. V lost 4 bases, J lost 5 bases, and 12 bases stayed unmatched. An even split of each subset's genomic DNA across several immunoSEQ plates was performed. Only in-frame clones appear in the TCRdb table, and some are missing; sequencing was by immunoSEQ multiplex PCR. The repertoire has about 960,000 clones, 76% of them found once; the top ten carry approximately 1.5%. The chain joins TRBV7-8 to TRBJ2-3, with 7 bases fitting TRBD1. The TCR was taken from a man aged 18 to 30 in good health. The specimen was memory CD4+ T cells sorted from blood. The subset denotes: CD45RA-negative fraction. The DNA of the CDR3 is TGTGCCAGCAGCTCAAGACAGGGTAGGACAGGAGATACGCAGTATTTT. Protein: CASSSRQGRTGDTQYF.